These T cell receptor beta chains were read from a single sample in a study of CD8+ T cells in alopecia areata. Profiling relied on immunoSEQ multiplex PCR, and the TCRdb table lists in-frame clones only, not all of them. Among under 350,000 clones, roughly 64% were seen once, and the ten largest hold under 2%. Here the sequenced sample was CD4+ T cells sorted from blood, taken at week 24, from a patient treated with tofacitinib. Receptors were obtained from a human donor with alopecia areata. CDR3s include the opening cysteine and the closing phenylalanine or tryptophan. A D gene is named only where the DNA matches it firmly. Not every row has a clone size; where given, it reads once, few, many or a size class.

V gene,J gene,clone size,D gene,CDR3 DNA,CDR3 protein
TRBV2,TRBJ2-4,few,-,TGTGCCAGTACCGCGGGCACCAAAAACATTCAGTACTTC,CASTAGTKNIQYF
TRBV29-1,TRBJ1-5,few,TRBD1,TGCAGCGTTTTGGGACAGGGCAATCAGCCCCAGCATTTT,CSVLGQGNQPQHF
TRBV5-1,TRBJ2-7,-,TRBD1,TGCGCCAGCAGCTATGGGACAGGGGGCTCCTACGAGCAGTACTTC,CASSYGTGGSYEQYF
TRBV23-1,TRBJ2-1,-,-,TGCGCCAGCAGTCAATCAACAGGGAAGAGCTCCTACAATGAGCAGTTCTTC,CASSQSTGKSSYNEQFF
TRBV30,TRBJ1-5,-,-,TGTGCCTGGAGTGTCTCTGCTGGCAATCAGCCCCAGCATTTT,CAWSVSAGNQPQHF
TRBV6-5,TRBJ2-7,-,-,TGTGCCAGCAGTTACTCCAGGAGCTCCTACGAGCAGTACTTC,CASSYSRSSYEQYF
TRBV7-3,TRBJ2-5,-,TRBD1,TGTGCCAGCAGCCCCGGGGACAGAGAGCAAGAGACCCAGTACTTC,CASSPGDREQETQYF
TRBV7-9,TRBJ2-3,-,-,TGTGCCAGCAGCTTAGCGCTCCGCACAGATACGCAGTATTTT,CASSLALRTDTQYF
TRBV6-5,TRBJ1-1,-,-,TGTGCCAGCGTGGGAAACACTGAAGCTTTCTTT,CASVGNTEAFF
TRBV29-1,TRBJ1-1,-,-,TGCAGCGTTGAACTCAGTCCTAACACTGAAGCTTTCTTT,CSVELSPNTEAFF
TRBV2,TRBJ2-2,-,-,TGTGCCAGCAGTCCCCCAGATGGGGGGAACACCGGGGAGCTGTTTTTT,CASSPPDGGNTGELFF
TRBV19,TRBJ1-5,few,-,TGTGCCAGTAGTATTCCGGGACGTGGTAATCAGCCCCAGCATTTT,CASSIPGRGNQPQHF
TRBV7-9,TRBJ2-5,-,TRBD2,TGTGCCAGCAGCTTTGGACTAGCCCAAGAGACCCAGTACTTC,CASSFGLAQETQYF
TRBV6-5,TRBJ1-6,few,-,TGTGCCAGCAGTTACTCGTCCATCTCCTATAATTCACCCCTCCACTTT,CASSYSSISYNSPLHF
TRBV28,TRBJ1-2,-,-,TGTGCCAGCAGTTTGGCGAGTGGCTACACCTTC,CASSLASGYTF
TRBV6-5,TRBJ1-5,many,-,TGTGCCAGCAGCCAGGGTTGGGGGAGGAATCAGCCCCAGCATTTT,CASSQGWGRNQPQHF
TRBV7-9,TRBJ1-5,-,TRBD1,TGTGCCAGCAGCGGTAACCCTGGGACAGGGGATCAGCCCCAGCATTTT,CASSGNPGTGDQPQHF
TRBV30,TRBJ2-3,few,-,TGTGCCTGGAATCCCCGCTCCGGGCTAGCTGAAGATACGCAGTATTTT,CAWNPRSGLAEDTQYF
TRBV19,TRBJ2-5,-,-,TGTGCCAGTAGCCCCCTCCCGGGGAACCAAGAGACCCAGTACTTC,CASSPLPGNQETQYF
TRBV4-1,TRBJ2-5,-,-,TGCGCCAGCAGCCATGTAGGGAGAGAGACCCAGTACTTC,CASSHVGRETQYF
TRBV30,TRBJ2-7,-,TRBD1,TGTGCCTGGAGTAACCCCCTCACAGGGGGCTATTCCTACGAGCAGTACTTC,CAWSNPLTGGYSYEQYF
TRBV19,TRBJ1-6,-,-,TGTGCCAGTAGTTCTTCCGTCGGTTATAATTCACCCCTCCACTTT,CASSSSVGYNSPLHF
TRBV30,TRBJ2-5,-,TRBD1,TGTGCCTGGAGTCCATACGGACAGGGCGAAGAGACCCAGTACTTC,CAWSPYGQGEETQYF
TRBV4-3,TRBJ2-7,-,-,TGCGCCAGCAGCCCCTACCCCTCAGGGGCGTCCTACGAGCAGTACTTC,CASSPYPSGASYEQYF
TRBV7-3,TRBJ2-7,-,-,TGTGCCAGCAGCTTAATGGGCGGGGATTACGAGCAGTACTTC,CASSLMGGDYEQYF
TRBV7-2,TRBJ2-5,-,TRBD2,TGTGCCAGCAGCCCGGGACTAGCGATGGAGACCCAGTACTTC,CASSPGLAMETQYF
TRBV5-6,TRBJ2-7,-,-,TGTGCCAGCATCACGGGACTGGGATACGAGCAGTACTTC,CASITGLGYEQYF
TRBV30,TRBJ2-7,few,TRBD1,TGTGCCTGGAGCCCGGGACAGGGGACCTACGAGCAGTACTTC,CAWSPGQGTYEQYF
TRBV5-1,TRBJ2-2,-,TRBD2,TGCGCCAGCAGCTTGGCGGTCGGCGGGGGGACCGGGGAGCTGTTTTTT,CASSLAVGGGTGELFF
TRBV5-6,TRBJ1-2,-,-,TGTGCCAGCAGCTTAAGGGACTATGGCTACACCTTC,CASSLRDYGYTF
TRBV25-1,TRBJ2-5,-,-,TGTGCCAGCAGTGAATACACAGGTCCGCTACAAGAGACCCAGTACTTC,CASSEYTGPLQETQYF
TRBV30,TRBJ2-7,-,TRBD1,TGTGCCTGTAACCGGGACAGGGTTAACGAGCAGTACTTC,CACNRDRVNEQYF
TRBV28,TRBJ1-2,few,TRBD1,TGTGCCAGCAGCACCCCGACAGGGGCCCCCTATGGCTACACCTTC,CASSTPTGAPYGYTF
TRBV4-1,TRBJ2-1,few,-,TGCGCCAGCAGCATTCCCGGGACTCCCGCCGAGCAGTTCTTC,CASSIPGTPAEQFF
TRBV15,TRBJ2-7,-,-,TGTGCCACCAGCAGTAGACAGGAGCTCTCCTACGAGCAGTACTTC,CATSSRQELSYEQYF
TRBV25-1,TRBJ2-3,-,-,TGTGCCAGCAGCGGAACGCCAGGCACAGATACGCAGTATTTT,CASSGTPGTDTQYF
TRBV5-4,TRBJ2-3,-,TRBD2,TGTGCCAGCAGCTTGTTGTTCGGGCTAGCGGGGGGAATAGATACGCAGTATTTT,CASSLLFGLAGGIDTQYF
TRBV12-5,TRBJ1-2,-,-,TGTGCTAGTGGCTCGTCGGGGCGTGCGTACTACACCTTC,CASGSSGRAYYTF
TRBV10-3,TRBJ2-3,few,TRBD2,TGTGCCATCAGTGAGCCGGGACTAGCGGGGTACACAGATACGCAGTATTTT,CAISEPGLAGYTDTQYF
TRBV30,TRBJ1-2,few,-,TGTGCCTGGAATCATCGGACAGTCGCCTCGTTC,CAWNHRTVASF
TRBV4-1,TRBJ1-5,-,-,TGCGCCAGCAGCCAAGAGCGGGGGTATAGCAATCAGCCCCAGCATTTT,CASSQERGYSNQPQHF
TRBV29-1,TRBJ2-2,few,TRBD2,TGCAGCGTGACTAGCGGGGCGGTCGGGGAGCTGTTTTTT,CSVTSGAVGELFF
TRBV7-9,TRBJ1-2,once,-,TGTGCCAGCAGCTTAGGGGTAGGGGATCGGAACTATGGCTACACCTTC,CASSLGVGDRNYGYTF
TRBV6-5,TRBJ1-1,few,TRBD1,TGTGCCAGCAGGGAGACAGGGCCGAACACTGAAGCTTTCTTT,CASRETGPNTEAFF
TRBV4-1,TRBJ2-5,many,-,TGCGCCAGCAGCCAAGATCCCAGAATAAAGACCCAGTACTTC,CASSQDPRIKTQYF
TRBV29-1,TRBJ1-1,-,TRBD1,TGCAGAGGGGACAGGGTTACTGAAGCTTTCTTT,CRGDRVTEAFF
TRBV9,TRBJ1-1,-,-,TGTGCCAGCAGCGTAAGTCAGAACACTGAAGCTTTCTTT,CASSVSQNTEAFF
TRBV29-1,TRBJ2-1,-,-,TGCAGCGTTGCCAGGGGGGGCTCCTACAATGAGCAGTTCTTC,CSVARGGSYNEQFF